This T cell receptor beta chain came from a study of T cell repertoires in cytomegalovirus infection. Findings and limits, study-wide: Clonotype analysis showed dominance of the ex vivo response by HLA-C-restricted CMV-specific TCR beta clonotypes.

Using its own MiXCR run on the reads, TCRdb lists one record per CDR3 protein. The sample includes a few hundred thousand distinct CDR3 sequences, roughly 15% of them seen just once. About this clonotype itself: Its antigen remains unidentified.

This sequence was found in a human donor in good health (CMV status not recorded). Some clones in this sample may be carry-over from other donors' samples. Sequencing used PBMCs.

The CDR3 DNA reads TGCGCCAGCAGCTTGATGGGGGACCCTGCTAACTATGGCTACACCTTC. It is translated as CASSLMGDPANYGYTF. The chain combines TRBV5-1 with TRBJ1-2; possibly TRBD1 for D (5 bases). The V end lost 1 base, the J end lost 0 bases, and 13 bases lay between the germline ends. The germline V gene has CDR1 SGHRS and CDR2 YFSETQ. The CDR3 has 16 residues.